The clone carrying this T cell receptor (beta chain) was counted at least ten times. Antigen unknown. The data belong to a study of prognosis after radiotherapy for stage I lung cancer. Study-wide results and limits: Patients developing distant metastases showed lower Shannon entropy after stereotactic body radiation therapy.

Two-round multiplex PCR amplified TCR beta CDR3 from genomic DNA. Each TRBV and TRBJ gene had its own primer in the first PCR round. TCRdb recomputed calls from the multiplex PCR reads with MiXCR, one row per CDR3 protein. The data hold about 16,000 distinct CDR3 sequences, with roughly 31% observed a single time. This CDR3 has 19 residues. Trimming at V came to 5 bases and at J to 2 bases, leaving 14 bases not matched to a gene. Per germline, CDR1 LNHDA and CDR2 SQIVND (reference sequence). The sample in question was PBMCs, obtained before or after stereotactic body radiation therapy (not recorded which). This chain connects TRBV19 to TRBJ1-5; 11 bases are a match to TRBD1. The receptor was isolated from a donor aged 50 or older with non-small cell lung cancer. The CDR3 sequence is CASSVFRDRGFLRNQPQHF. In DNA, the CDR3 is TGTGCCAGTAGTGTTTTCCGGGACAGGGGGTTTTTGCGCAATCAGCCCCAGCATTTT.